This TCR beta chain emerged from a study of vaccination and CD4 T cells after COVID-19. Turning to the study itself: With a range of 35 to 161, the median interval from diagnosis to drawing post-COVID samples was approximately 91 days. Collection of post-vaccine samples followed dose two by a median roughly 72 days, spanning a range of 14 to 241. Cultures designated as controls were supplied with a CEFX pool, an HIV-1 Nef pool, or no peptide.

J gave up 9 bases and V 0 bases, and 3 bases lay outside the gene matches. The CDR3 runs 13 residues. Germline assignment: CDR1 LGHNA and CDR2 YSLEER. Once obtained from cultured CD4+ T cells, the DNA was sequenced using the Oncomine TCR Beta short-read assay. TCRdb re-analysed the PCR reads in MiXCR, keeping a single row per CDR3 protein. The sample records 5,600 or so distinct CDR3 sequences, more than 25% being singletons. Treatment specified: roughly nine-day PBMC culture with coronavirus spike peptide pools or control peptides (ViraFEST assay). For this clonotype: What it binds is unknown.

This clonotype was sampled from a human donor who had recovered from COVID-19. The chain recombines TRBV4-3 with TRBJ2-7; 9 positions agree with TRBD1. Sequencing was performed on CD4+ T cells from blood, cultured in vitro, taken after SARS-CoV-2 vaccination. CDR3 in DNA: TGCGCCAGCAGCCAAGAACAGGGGGCTCGGCAGTACTTC. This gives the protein CASSQEQGARQYF.